What follows are 22 T cell receptor beta chains derived from one specimen sequenced in a study of response to subunit inactivated influenza vaccine. TCRdb reprocessed the RT-PCR reads with MiXCR, giving one entry per CDR3 protein. The sample lists about 620,000 distinct CDR3 sequences, around 10% seen once, with 11% in the top ten. The sample was also linked to a second study, of T cells expressing NK-cell markers. From that second work: The authors made TCR beta cDNA libraries by 5'RACE template switching. This switching added a universal primer site and UMIs.

Source: PBMCs from blood, taken on the day of vaccination. These receptor sequences come from a middle-aged man who received an inactivated influenza vaccine.

The table lists this clonotype with a few counts. The chain couples TRBV7-2 to TRBJ1-5; TRBD1 might be the D (6 bases). The CDR3 runs 15 residues. Deletions cut 5 bases from V and 7 bases from J, with 18 bases between. The germline CDR1 and CDR2 sequences are SGHTA and FQGNSA. Here the CDR3 DNA reads TGTGCCAGCAGCCCGACCACAGGGTATCTCCAGCCCCAGCATTTT. Protein product: CASSPTTGYLQPQHF.

This clonotype was seen a single time. The chain carries TRBV4-3 and TRBJ1-1, with D unclear. The germline V gene encodes CDR1 LGHNA and CDR2 YSLEER. V was shortened by 5 bases and J by 1 base, with 8 bases between the two germline ends. The CDR3 is 13 residues long. The CDR3 DNA reads as TGCGCCAGCAGCACTCACGGGAACACTGAAGCTTTCTTT. Translating it yields CASSTHGNTEAFF.

This clonotype was seen only a few times. CDR3 amino acids: CASSQVTGYPSTDTQYF. The CDR3 DNA sequence: TGCGCCAGCAGCCAAGTTACAGGCTACCCTAGCACAGATACGCAGTATTTT. The V and J genes are TRBV4-3 and TRBJ2-3; TRBD1 is a possible D gene (5 bases). V was clipped by 1 base and J by 0 bases, with 14 bases between them. The CDR3 loop spans 17 amino acids. The germline CDR1 and CDR2 sequences are LGHNA and YSLEER.

The chain employs TRBV18 and TRBJ2-7; D ambiguous. The germline V and J ends were trimmed by 2 bases and 6 bases, with 8 bases remaining between them. The CDR3 contains 12 residues. The V gene's germline CDR1 is KGHSH and CDR2 LQKENI. The CDR3 nucleotides read TGTGCCAGCTCACCAACAGCTATCGAGCAGTACTTC. It codes for CASSPTAIEQYF.

The chain couples TRBV5-1 to TRBJ2-3; 11 bases match TRBD2. The junction had 2 bases not matched to a gene; V was cut back by 4 bases and J by 4 bases. This CDR3 comprises 14 residues. The germline V gene encodes CDR1 SGHRS and CDR2 YFSETQ. CDR3 sequence reads: CASSAGLAADTQYF. In nucleotides, the CDR3 is TGCGCCAGCAGCGCGGGACTAGCGGCAGATACGCAGTATTTT.

This clonotype was found a few times. The chain recombines TRBV12-3 or TRBV12-4 with TRBJ2-7; D assignment may be TRBD1 or TRBD2 (5 bases each). This CDR3 is built from 13 residues. The V gene lost 7 bases and the J gene lost 2 bases, with 12 bases spanning the gap. The CDR3 protein is CASTRDVPYEQYF. The CDR3 DNA is TGTGCCAGCACCCGGGACGTACCCTACGAGCAGTACTTC.

The V call is TRBV18, the J call TRBJ2-1, with 8 positions matching TRBD1. The CDR3 runs to 15 residues. The J segment lost 3 bases and the V segment lost 4 bases, leaving 5 bases of the junction unmatched. Germline-derived CDR1 and CDR2 are KGHSH and LQKENI. The DNA for the CDR3 is TGTGCCAGCTCACGAGGACAGGGTATCTACAATGAGCAGTTCTTC. This encodes CASSRGQGIYNEQFF.

A few counts support this clonotype. V gene TRBV20-1 combines with J gene TRBJ2-7; the match to TRBD1 covers 8 bases. The CDR3 spans 13 residues. CDR1 is DFQATT, CDR2 SNEGSKA, per germline (reference sequence). V dropped 4 bases and J dropped 1; count of bases not matched to a gene: 3. The CDR3, as DNA: TGCAGTGCTAACCACAGGGGGTCCTACGAGCAGTACTTC. Translation: CSANHRGSYEQYF.

The gene calls are TRBV6-5 and TRBJ2-3; a possible D gene is TRBD1 (5 bases). The germline CDR1 and CDR2 sequences are MNHEY and SVGAGI. V was pared by 4 bases and J by 6 bases, with 17 bases between. The CDR3 is 15 amino acids. CDR3 residues: CASSSLPRARDTQYF. The CDR3 DNA is TGTGCCAGCAGTTCTCTACCCAGGGCCCGTGATACGCAGTATTTT.

There are many counts of this clonotype. The chain joins TRBV12-3 or TRBV12-4 to TRBJ2-1; TRBD2 might be the D (5 bases). The ends were cut back, 5 bases at V and 3 bases at J, with 11 bases in the middle. The CDR3 sequence is 14 residues long. CDR3 DNA sequence: TGTGCCAGCAGTATACAGCGGAGCTACAATGAGCAGTTCTTC. Protein sequence: CASSIQRSYNEQFF.

This sequence joins TRBV28 and TRBJ2-5; tentatively, D is TRBD1 (6 bases). Trimming took 5 bases from V and 6 from J, leaving 19 bases between them. The germline CDR1 and CDR2 sequences are MDHEN and SYDVKM. The CDR3 extends over 15 amino acids. CDR3 in amino acids: CASSVLPDSGKTQYF. The CDR3 coding sequence is TGTGCCAGCAGTGTCCTCCCGGACAGCGGAAAGACCCAGTACTTC.

This clonotype was observed a few times. This chain connects TRBV4-3 to TRBJ2-3; D is perhaps TRBD1 or TRBD2 (6 bases each). Trimming cost V 0 bases and J 1 base, with 11 bases left between them. Germline CDR1 reads LGHNA; CDR2 reads YSLEER. This CDR3 is 16 amino acids long. CDR3 amino acids: CASSQEWGARTDTQYF. The CDR3 region has the DNA TGCGCCAGCAGCCAAGAGTGGGGGGCGCGCACAGATACGCAGTATTTT.

This clonotype was seen a handful of times. The rearrangement uses TRBV5-1 and TRBJ1-4; no definite D call. V lost 0 bases, J lost 5 bases, and 11 bases lay in between. There are 15 residues in the CDR3. The germline V gene has CDR1 SGHRS and CDR2 YFSETQ. CDR3 nucleotides: TGCGCCAGCAGCTTGGCTTCTCTGGAGAATGAAAAACTGTTTTTT. This sequence encodes CASSLASLENEKLFF.

This clonotype showed up just a few times. In nucleotides, the CDR3 is TGTGCCAGCAGGGGGGTGGGGAACACTGAAGCTTTCTTT. Encoded protein: CASRGVGNTEAFF. V is TRBV6-1 and J is TRBJ1-1, with D perhaps TRBD1 (5 bases). This CDR3 region has 13 residues. V shed 6 bases and J shed 1 base, with 9 bases lying between them. Germline CDR1 is MNHNS and CDR2 is SASEGT.

This chain connects TRBV7-8 to TRBJ2-3; a possible D gene is TRBD1 (5 bases). CDR3 length: 19 amino acids. The V and J ends lost 1 base and 2 bases respectively, with 22 bases between them. Looked up from germline, CDR1 is SGHVS and CDR2 is FQNEAQ. This CDR3 is CASSLERGQVLSLTDTQYF. The CDR3 region has the DNA TGTGCCAGCAGCTTAGAAAGGGGCCAAGTTCTTTCCCTCACAGATACGCAGTATTTT.

This clonotype has just a few counts. V is TRBV18 and J is TRBJ2-1; 11 bases match TRBD2. The germline gives CDR1 KGHSH, CDR2 LQKENI. Trimming at V came to 1 base and at J to 5 bases, leaving 7 bases not matched to a gene. There are 17 residues in the CDR3. The CDR3 coding sequence is TGTGCCAGCTCACCACGCCCTAGCGGGGGGTCGGACAATGAGCAGTTCTTC. Amino acids: CASSPRPSGGSDNEQFF.

The chain is built from TRBV6-9 and TRBJ2-2; 8 bases fit TRBD1. Germline V lookup: CDR1 MNHGY, CDR2 SVAAGI. J lost 0 bases, V lost 7 bases, and 4 bases had no gene match. This CDR3 has 15 amino acids. The CDR3 reads CASTKDRANTGELFF. CDR3 DNA: TGTGCCAGCACAAAGGACAGGGCGAACACCGGGGAGCTGTTTTTT.

V usage is TRBV5-1 and J usage is TRBJ2-7, with 10 bases lining up with TRBD1. The trim removed 4 bases at V and 3 bases at J, leaving 7 bases unmatched. The CDR3 contains 15 residues. Germline-derived CDR1 and CDR2 are SGHRS and YFSETQ. CDR3 amino acids: CASSVSGQGGYEQYF. CDR3 DNA sequence: TGCGCCAGCAGCGTTTCAGGACAGGGGGGCTACGAGCAGTACTTC.

This clonotype occurred a few times. The CDR3 loop is CASSSGGLGPDTQYF. CDR3 bases: TGTGCCAGCAGTTCCGGTGGGCTAGGCCCAGATACGCAGTATTTT. The chain employs TRBV6-5 and TRBJ2-3; D is unclear. V was shortened by 4 bases and J by 4 bases, with 15 bases between the two germline ends. Germline lookup yields CDR1 MNHEY and CDR2 SVGAGI. CDR3 length equals 15 residues.

This clonotype was counted only a few times. The chain joins TRBV4-2 to TRBJ2-3, with 10 bases fitting TRBD1. Germline lookup yields CDR1 LGHNA and CDR2 YNFKEQ. The junction had 10 bases not matched to a gene; V was cut back by 4 bases and J by 6 bases. The CDR3 loop spans 16 amino acids. CDR3 nucleotide sequence: TGTGCCAGCAGCCCCCGAGGACAGGGGGAAGCGGATACGCAGTATTTT. Protein product: CASSPRGQGEADTQYF.

V usage is TRBV20-1 and J usage is TRBJ2-5, with 7 bases that match TRBD2. Germline trimming cut 6 bases from V and 1 base from J; bases unmatched to any gene: 8. In germline, CDR1 is DFQATT, CDR2 SNEGSKA (reference sequence). The CDR3 spans 14 residues. DNA of the CDR3: TGCAGTGCCGGGCTAGCGGAGCCCCAAGAGACCCAGTACTTC. Translation gives CSAGLAEPQETQYF.

There are a few counts of this clonotype. This rearrangement joins TRBV13 to TRBJ2-3, with D unresolved. With 5 bases removed from V and 5 bases from J, the gap between germline ends came to 14 bases. Looked up from germline, CDR1 is PRHDT and CDR2 is FYEKMQ (reference sequence). The CDR3 loop spans 14 amino acids. CDR3 residues: CASSLEEVRDTQYF. CDR3 in DNA: TGTGCCAGCAGCCTGGAAGAAGTGCGAGATACGCAGTATTTT.